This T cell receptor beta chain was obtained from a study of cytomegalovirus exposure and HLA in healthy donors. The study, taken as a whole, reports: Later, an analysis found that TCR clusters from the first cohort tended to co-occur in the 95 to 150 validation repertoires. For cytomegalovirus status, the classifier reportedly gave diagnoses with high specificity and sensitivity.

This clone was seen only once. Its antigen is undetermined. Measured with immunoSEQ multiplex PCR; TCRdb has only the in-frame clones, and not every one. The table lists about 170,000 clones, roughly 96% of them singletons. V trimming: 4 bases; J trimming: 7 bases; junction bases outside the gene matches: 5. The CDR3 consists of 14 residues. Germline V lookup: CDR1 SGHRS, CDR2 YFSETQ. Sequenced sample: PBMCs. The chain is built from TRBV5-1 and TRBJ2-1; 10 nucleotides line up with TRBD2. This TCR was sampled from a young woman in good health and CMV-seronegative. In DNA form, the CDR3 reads TGCGCCAGCAGCGGGAGCGGGGGGGAAAATGAGCAGTTCTTC. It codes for CASSGSGGENEQFF.